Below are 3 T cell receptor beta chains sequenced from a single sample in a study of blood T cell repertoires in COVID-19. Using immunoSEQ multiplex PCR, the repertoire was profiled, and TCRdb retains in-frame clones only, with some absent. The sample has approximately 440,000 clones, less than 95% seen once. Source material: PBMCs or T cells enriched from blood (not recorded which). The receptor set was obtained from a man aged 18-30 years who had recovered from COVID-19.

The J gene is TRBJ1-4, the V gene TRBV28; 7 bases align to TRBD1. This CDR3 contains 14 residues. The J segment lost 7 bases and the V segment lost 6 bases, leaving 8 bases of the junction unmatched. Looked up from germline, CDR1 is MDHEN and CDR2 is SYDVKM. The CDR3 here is CASRQQGKSEKLFF. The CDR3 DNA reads TGTGCCAGCAGACAACAGGGGAAGAGTGAAAAACTGTTTTTT.

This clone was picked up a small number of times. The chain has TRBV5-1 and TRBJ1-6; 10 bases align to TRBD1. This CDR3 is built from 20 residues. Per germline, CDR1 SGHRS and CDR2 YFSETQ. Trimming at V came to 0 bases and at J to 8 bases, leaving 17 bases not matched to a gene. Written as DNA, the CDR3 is TGCGCCAGCAGCTTGGTGTCCCCGGGACAGGGGATCGGGGGCCATTCACCCCTCCACTTT. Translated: CASSLVSPGQGIGGHSPLHF. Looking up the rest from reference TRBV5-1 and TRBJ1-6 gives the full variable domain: KAGVTQTPRYLIKTRGQQVTLSCSPISGHRSVSWYQQTPGQGLQFLFEYFSETQRNKGNFPGRFSGRQFSNSRSEMNVSTLELGDSALYLCASSLVSPGQGIGGHSPLHFGNGTRLTVT.

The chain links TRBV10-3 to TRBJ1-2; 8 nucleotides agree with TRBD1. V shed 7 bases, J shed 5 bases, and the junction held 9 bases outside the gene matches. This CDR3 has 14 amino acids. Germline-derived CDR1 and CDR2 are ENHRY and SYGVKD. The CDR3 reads CAITSPGGRYGYTF. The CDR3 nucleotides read TGTGCCATCACGAGCCCAGGGGGCAGGTATGGCTACACCTTC.